The T cell receptor beta chain under discussion was sequenced for a study of blood T cell repertoires in COVID-19. On the study more broadly: Whether acute or convalescent, the COVID-19 samples came from the United States, Italy and Spain. T cells, B-cell-depleted T cells, or PBMCs provided the cDNA or gDNA that served as material.

A Seattle source enrolled patients during active infection and followed them longitudinally. The CDR3 consists of 15 residues. The ends lost 1 base at V and 7 bases at J; junction bases unmatched: 9. The V gene's germline CDR1 is SGHVS and CDR2 FQNEAQ. This clone appeared a few times. As originally analysed: How many nucleated cells were present was estimated from reference gene primer amplification. Method: immunoSEQ multiplex PCR; TCRdb's copy keeps in-frame clones and lacks some. The V and J calls and clone size come from that table; D and trimming were worked out from the DNA. The sample lists hundreds of thousands of clones; approximately 80% were seen once.

This sequence was found in a woman of 80 years or more with COVID-19, enrolled during active disease. Input material: peripheral blood. The chain links TRBV7-8 to TRBJ1-2; TRBD1 aligns across 7 bases. The CDR3: CASSLVADRAGGYTF. In nucleotides, the CDR3 is TGTGCCAGCAGCTTAGTAGCTGACAGGGCTGGTGGCTACACCTTC. The whole variable domain, remainder taken from reference TRBV7-8 and TRBJ1-2, is GAGVSQSPRYKVAKRGQDVALRCDPISGHVSLFWYQQALGQGPEFLTYFQNEAQLDKSGLPSDRFFAERPEGSVSTLKIQRTQQEDSAVYLCASSLVADRAGGYTFGSGTRLTVV.